This TCR beta chain was sequenced during a study of identical twins. This clonotype has ten or more counts. Its target is not known. TCRdb used MiXCR to reprocess the 5' RACE reads, holding one entry per CDR3 protein. The profile shows a few hundred thousand distinct CDR3 sequences, roughly 13% of them singletons. The germline V gene has CDR1 LGHDT and CDR2 YNNKEL (reference sequence). The CDR3 contains 13 residues. The V end lost 4 bases, the J end lost 6 bases, and 13 bases lay between the germline ends. General study results and limits: Zero-insertion analyses could be partly confounded by invariant MAIT and iNKT cells. Weaker excess twin sharing was seen among beta out-of-frame sequences. Twin-shared out-of-frame alpha sequences were enriched for low generation probability. Interpretation of the results relied on cross-sectional statistical analysis and not on following the same donors.

This same sample was also taken into another study, of yellow fever vaccine responses in identical twins.

This clonotype originated in a young woman in good health. Sequencing was performed on memory (CD45RO+) T cells sorted from blood. The gene calls are TRBV3-1 and TRBJ2-7; perhaps TRBD2 as D (5 bases). In nucleotides, the CDR3 is TGTGCCAGCAGCCGGTTAGGGAGCGGCGAGCAGTACTTC. Its translation is CASSRLGSGEQYF.